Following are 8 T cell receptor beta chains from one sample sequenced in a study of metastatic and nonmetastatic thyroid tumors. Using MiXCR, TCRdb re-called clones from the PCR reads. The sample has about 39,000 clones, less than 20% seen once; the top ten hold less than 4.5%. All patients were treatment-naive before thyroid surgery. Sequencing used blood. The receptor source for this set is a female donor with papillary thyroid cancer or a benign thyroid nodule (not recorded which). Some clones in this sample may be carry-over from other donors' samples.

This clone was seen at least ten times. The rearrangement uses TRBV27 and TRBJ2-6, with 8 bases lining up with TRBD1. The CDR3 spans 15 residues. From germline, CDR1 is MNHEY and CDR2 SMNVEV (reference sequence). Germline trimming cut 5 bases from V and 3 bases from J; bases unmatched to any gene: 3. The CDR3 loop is CASSLQGVGANVLTF. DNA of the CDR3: TGTGCCAGCAGTCTACAGGGGGTTGGGGCCAACGTCCTGACTTTC.

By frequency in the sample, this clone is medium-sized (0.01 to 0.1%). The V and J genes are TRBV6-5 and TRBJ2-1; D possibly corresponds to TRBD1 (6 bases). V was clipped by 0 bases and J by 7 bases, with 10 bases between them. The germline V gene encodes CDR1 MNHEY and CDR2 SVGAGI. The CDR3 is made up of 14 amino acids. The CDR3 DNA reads TGTGCCAGCAGTTACTCTGCAGGGGTGAATGAGCAGTTCTTC. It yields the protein CASSYSAGVNEQFF.

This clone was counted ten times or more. As DNA, the CDR3 is TGTGCCAGCAGCGCCCTGGGGGGCGAGCAGTACTTC. This translates into CASSALGGEQYF. The V and J genes are TRBV7-2 and TRBJ2-7; D perhaps matches TRBD2 (6 bases). The V gene's germline CDR1 is SGHTA and CDR2 FQGNSA. CDR3 size: 12 residues. Trimming left V 5 bases short and J 6 bases short, with 11 bases between. Variable domain in full (rest from reference TRBV7-2 and TRBJ2-7): GAGVSQSPSNKVTEKGKDVELRCDPISGHTALYWYRQSLGQGLEFLIYFQGNSAPDKSGLPSDRFSAERTGGSVSTLTIQRTQQEDSAVYLCASSALGGEQYFGPGTRLTVT.

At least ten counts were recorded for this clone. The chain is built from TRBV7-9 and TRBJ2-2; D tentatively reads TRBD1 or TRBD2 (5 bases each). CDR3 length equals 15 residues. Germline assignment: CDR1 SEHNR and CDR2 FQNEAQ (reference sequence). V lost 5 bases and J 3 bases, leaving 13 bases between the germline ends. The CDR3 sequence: CASSRVGTDTGELFF. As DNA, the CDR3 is TGTGCCAGCAGCCGAGTCGGGACGGACACCGGGGAGCTGTTTTTT.

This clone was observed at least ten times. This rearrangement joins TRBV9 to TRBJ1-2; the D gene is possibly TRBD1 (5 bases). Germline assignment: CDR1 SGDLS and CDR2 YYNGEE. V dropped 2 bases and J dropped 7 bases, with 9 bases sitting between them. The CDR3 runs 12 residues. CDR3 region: CASSVGPGGYTF. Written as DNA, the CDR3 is TGTGCCAGCAGCGTGGGACCAGGTGGCTACACCTTC.

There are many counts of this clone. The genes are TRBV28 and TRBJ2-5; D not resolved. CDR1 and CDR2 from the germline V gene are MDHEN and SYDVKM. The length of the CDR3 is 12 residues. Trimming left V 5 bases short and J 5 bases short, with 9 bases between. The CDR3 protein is CASSPSLETQYF. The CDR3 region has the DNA TGTGCCAGCAGTCCGTCGCTTGAGACCCAGTACTTC.

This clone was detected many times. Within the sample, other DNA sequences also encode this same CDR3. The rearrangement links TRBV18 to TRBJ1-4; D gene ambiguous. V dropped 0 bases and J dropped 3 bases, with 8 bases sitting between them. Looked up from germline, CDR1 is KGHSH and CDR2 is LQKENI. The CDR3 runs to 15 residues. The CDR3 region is CASSPPGRSNEKLFF. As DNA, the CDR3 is TGTGCCAGCTCACCACCGGGGAGGTCTAATGAAAAACTGTTTTTT. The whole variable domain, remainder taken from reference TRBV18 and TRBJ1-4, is NAGVMQNPRHLVRRRGQEARLRCSPMKGHSHVYWYRQLPEEGLKFMVYLQKENIIDESGMPKERFSAEFPKEGPSILRIQQVVRGDSAAYFCASSPPGRSNEKLFFGSGTQLSVL.

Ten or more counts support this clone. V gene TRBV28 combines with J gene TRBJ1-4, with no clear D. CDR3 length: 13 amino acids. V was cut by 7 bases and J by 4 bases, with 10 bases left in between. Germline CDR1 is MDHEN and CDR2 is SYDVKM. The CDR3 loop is CASINGVNEKLFF. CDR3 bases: TGTGCCAGCATTAACGGAGTTAATGAAAAACTGTTTTTT.